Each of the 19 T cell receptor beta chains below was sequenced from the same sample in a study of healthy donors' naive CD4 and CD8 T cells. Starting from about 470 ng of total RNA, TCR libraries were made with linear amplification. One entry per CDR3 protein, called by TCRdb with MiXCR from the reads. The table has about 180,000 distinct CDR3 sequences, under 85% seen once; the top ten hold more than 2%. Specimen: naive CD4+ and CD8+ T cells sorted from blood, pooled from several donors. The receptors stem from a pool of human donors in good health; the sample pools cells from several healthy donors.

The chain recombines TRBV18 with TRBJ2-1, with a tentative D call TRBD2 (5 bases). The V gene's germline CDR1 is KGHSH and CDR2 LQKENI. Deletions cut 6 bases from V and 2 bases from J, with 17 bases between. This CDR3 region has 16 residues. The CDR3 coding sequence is TGTGCCAGCTCGCTAGCAGCGCCCGGTCCCTACAATGAGCAGTTCTTC. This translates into CASSLAAPGPYNEQFF.

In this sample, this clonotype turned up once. The CDR3 DNA reads TGTGCCAGTGAGTCGACAGGGGCTAACTATGGCTACACCTTC. Translation: CASESTGANYGYTF. This chain links TRBV5-4 with TRBJ1-2; 8 nucleotides agree with TRBD1. Losses at the gene ends were 8 bases for V and 0 bases for J; bases not matched to a gene: 6. The V gene's germline CDR1 is SGHNT and CDR2 YYREEE (reference sequence). The CDR3 sequence is 14 residues long.

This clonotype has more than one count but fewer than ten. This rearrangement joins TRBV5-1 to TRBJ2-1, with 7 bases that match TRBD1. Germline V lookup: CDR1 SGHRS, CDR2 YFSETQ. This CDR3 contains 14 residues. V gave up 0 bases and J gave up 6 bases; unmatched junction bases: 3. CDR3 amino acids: CASSLGQGANEQFF. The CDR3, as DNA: TGCGCCAGCAGCTTGGGACAGGGCGCCAATGAGCAGTTCTTC.

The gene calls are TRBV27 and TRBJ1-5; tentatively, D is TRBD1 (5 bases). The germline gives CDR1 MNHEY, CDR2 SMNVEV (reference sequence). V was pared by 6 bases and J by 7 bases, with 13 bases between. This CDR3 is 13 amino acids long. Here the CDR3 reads CASSQGGQQPQHF. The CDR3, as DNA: TGTGCCAGCAGCCAGGGAGGGCAGCAGCCCCAGCATTTT.

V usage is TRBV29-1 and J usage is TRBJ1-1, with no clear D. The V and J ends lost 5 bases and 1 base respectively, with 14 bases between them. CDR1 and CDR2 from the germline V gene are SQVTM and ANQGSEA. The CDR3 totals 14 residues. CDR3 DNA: TGCAGCGTTCGTCTTATGGGTGGGAACACTGAAGCTTTCTTT. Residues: CSVRLMGGNTEAFF.

The CDR3, as DNA: TGTGCCAGCAGTTACAGAACGACAGGGGAGGAAGGTGAAGCTTTCTTT. It is translated as CASSYRTTGEEGEAFF. The chain couples TRBV6-5 to TRBJ1-1; 8 nucleotides align to TRBD1. V dropped 2 bases and J dropped 7; count of bases not matched to a gene: 12. The length of the CDR3 is 16 residues. CDR1 is MNHEY, CDR2 SVGAGI, per germline.

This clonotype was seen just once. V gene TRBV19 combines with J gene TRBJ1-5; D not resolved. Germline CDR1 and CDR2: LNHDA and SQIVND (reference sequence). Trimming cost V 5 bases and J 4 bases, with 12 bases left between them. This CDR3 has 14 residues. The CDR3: CASSPQIQNQPQHF. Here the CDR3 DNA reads TGTGCCAGTAGTCCCCAAATACAGAATCAGCCCCAGCATTTT.

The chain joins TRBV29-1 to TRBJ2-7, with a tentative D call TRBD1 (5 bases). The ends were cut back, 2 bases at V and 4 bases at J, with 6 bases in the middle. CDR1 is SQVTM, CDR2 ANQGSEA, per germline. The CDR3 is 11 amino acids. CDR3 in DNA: TGCAGCGTTGAAAGGGGTTACGAGCAGTACTTC. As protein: CSVERGYEQYF.

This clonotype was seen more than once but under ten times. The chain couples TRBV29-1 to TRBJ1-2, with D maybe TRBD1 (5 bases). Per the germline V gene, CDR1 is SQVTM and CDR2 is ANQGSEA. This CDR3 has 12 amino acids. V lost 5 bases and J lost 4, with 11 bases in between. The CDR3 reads CSVHDSIYGYTF. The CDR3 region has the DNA TGCAGCGTTCACGACAGTATCTATGGCTACACCTTC.

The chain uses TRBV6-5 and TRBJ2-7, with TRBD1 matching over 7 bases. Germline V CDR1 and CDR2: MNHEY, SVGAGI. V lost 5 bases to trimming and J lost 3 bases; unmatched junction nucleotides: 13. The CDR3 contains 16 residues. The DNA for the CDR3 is TGTGCCAGCAGTCATGGGACAGCAACCTCCTTCTACGAGCAGTACTTC. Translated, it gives CASSHGTATSFYEQYF.

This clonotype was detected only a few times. The CDR3 bases are TGTGCCAGCAGTTCCCCGAGGGCCTCTGGAAACACCATATATTTT. Translation: CASSSPRASGNTIYF. The chain combines TRBV6-5 with TRBJ1-3, with D hard to call. The V end lost 4 bases, the J end lost 0 bases, and 10 bases lay between the germline ends. The CDR3 is 15 residues long. Per germline, CDR1 MNHEY and CDR2 SVGAGI.

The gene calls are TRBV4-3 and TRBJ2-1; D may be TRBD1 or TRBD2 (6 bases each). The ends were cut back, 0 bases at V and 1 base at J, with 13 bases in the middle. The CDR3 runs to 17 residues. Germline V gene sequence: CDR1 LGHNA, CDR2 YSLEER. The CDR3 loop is CASSQENRAGSYNEQFF. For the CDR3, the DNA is TGCGCCAGCAGCCAAGAAAACAGGGCGGGGTCCTACAATGAGCAGTTCTTC.

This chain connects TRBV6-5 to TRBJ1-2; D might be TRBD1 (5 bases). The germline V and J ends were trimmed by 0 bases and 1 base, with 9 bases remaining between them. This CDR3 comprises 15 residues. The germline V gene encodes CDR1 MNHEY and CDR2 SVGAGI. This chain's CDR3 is CASSYSADNNYGYTF. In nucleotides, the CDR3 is TGTGCCAGCAGTTACTCAGCGGACAATAACTATGGCTACACCTTC.

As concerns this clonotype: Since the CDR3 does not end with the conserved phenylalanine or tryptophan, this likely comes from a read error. The CDR3 sequence: CSVDLQGATQYL. The DNA of the CDR3 is TGCAGCGTTGATCTCCAGGGAGCTACGCAGTACCTC. The V gene is TRBV29-1, the J gene TRBJ2-7; D is tentatively TRBD1 or TRBD2 (5 bases each). Trimming pared 3 bases from V and 9 bases from J, leaving 15 bases between. The CDR3 is 12 residues long. Germline V gene sequence: CDR1 SQVTM, CDR2 ANQGSEA.

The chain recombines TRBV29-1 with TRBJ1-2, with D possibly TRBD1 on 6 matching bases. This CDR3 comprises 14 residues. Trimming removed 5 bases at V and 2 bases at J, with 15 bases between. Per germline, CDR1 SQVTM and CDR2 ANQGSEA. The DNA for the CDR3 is TGCAGCGTTTTCGAAATAGGGGGGAACTATGGCTACACCTTC. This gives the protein CSVFEIGGNYGYTF.

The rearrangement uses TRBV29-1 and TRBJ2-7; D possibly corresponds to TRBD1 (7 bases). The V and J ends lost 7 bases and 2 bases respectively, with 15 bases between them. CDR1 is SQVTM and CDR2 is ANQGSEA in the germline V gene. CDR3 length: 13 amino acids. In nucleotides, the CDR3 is TGCAGCGCGGGGGACAGTGGCACCTACGAGCAGTACTTC. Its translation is CSAGDSGTYEQYF.

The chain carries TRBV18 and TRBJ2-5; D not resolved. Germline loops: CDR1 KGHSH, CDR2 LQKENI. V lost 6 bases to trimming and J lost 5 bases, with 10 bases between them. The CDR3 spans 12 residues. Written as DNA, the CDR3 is TGTGCCAGCTCGTATAACGGGGAGACCCAGTACTTC. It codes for CASSYNGETQYF.

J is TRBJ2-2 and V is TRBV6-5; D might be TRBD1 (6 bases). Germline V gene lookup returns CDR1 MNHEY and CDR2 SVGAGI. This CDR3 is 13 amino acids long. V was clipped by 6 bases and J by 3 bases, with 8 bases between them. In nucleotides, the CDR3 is TGTGCCAGCAGAACAGGGTACACCGGGGAGCTGTTTTTT. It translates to CASRTGYTGELFF.

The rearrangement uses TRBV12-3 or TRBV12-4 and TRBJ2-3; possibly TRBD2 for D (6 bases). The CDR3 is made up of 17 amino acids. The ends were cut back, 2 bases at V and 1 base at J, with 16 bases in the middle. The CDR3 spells CASSLYLGGLGTDTQYF. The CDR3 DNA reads TGTGCCAGCAGTTTATATTTGGGGGGACTTGGCACAGATACGCAGTATTTT.